Below are 10 T cell receptor beta chains sequenced from a single sample in a study of shared clonotypes between healthy human individuals. CD45RO-negative, CCR7-positively selected cells formed the naive CD8 fraction, excluding terminally differentiated effector memory CD45RA+ cells. Produced via immunoSEQ multiplex PCR; TCRdb's table is partial and in-frame only. The data show over 2,000,000 clones, with 90% to 95% seen just once and about 1.7% held by the top ten. Sequenced sample: naive CD8+ T cells from PBMCs. The receptors come from a man between 18 and 35 years old in good health. Some clones in this sample may be carry-over from other donors' samples.

V gene TRBV4-1 combines with J gene TRBJ1-2; D ambiguous. The CDR3 totals 15 residues. Trimming removed 4 bases at V and 5 bases at J, with 17 bases between. Germline assignment: CDR1 MGHRA and CDR2 YSYEKL. CDR3 DNA: TGCGCCAGCAGCCCGCAAACCCGGGTGAGGTATGGCTACACCTTC. It codes for CASSPQTRVRYGYTF.

The V and J genes are TRBV7-9 and TRBJ1-2; possibly TRBD1 for D (6 bases). This CDR3 spans 14 amino acids. Trimming took off 3 bases at V and 3 bases at J, with 11 bases between the two ends. Germline loops: CDR1 SEHNR, CDR2 FQNEAQ (reference sequence). CDR3 sequence: CASSFPDSYYGYTF. The CDR3 region has the DNA TGTGCCAGCAGCTTCCCGGACAGTTACTATGGCTACACCTTC. Full variable domain (missing parts from reference TRBV7-9 and TRBJ1-2): DTGVSQNPRHKITKRGQNVTFRCDPISEHNRLYWYRQTLGQGPEFLTYFQNEAQLEKSRLLSDRFSAERPKGSFSTLEIQRTEQGDSAMYLCASSFPDSYYGYTFGSGTRLTVV.

Details on this clone: The sample holds other DNA sequences that translate to the same CDR3. The chain joins TRBV9 to TRBJ2-2, with D unclear. In germline, CDR1 is SGDLS, CDR2 YYNGEE. The CDR3 runs 11 residues. Trimming removed 3 bases from V and 6 bases from J, with 3 bases in between. The chain's CDR3 is CASSGSGELFF. The CDR3 region has the DNA TGTGCCAGCAGCGGATCCGGGGAGCTGTTTTTT. The complete variable domain, with remaining parts taken from reference TRBV9 and TRBJ2-2, reads DSGVTQTPKHLITATGQRVTLRCSPRSGDLSVYWYQQSLDQGLQFLIQYYNGEERAKGNILERFSAQQFPDLHSELNLSSLELGDSALYFCASSGSGELFFGEGSRLTVL.

This chain links TRBV15 with TRBJ1-2, with a weak D call TRBD1 (5 bases). In germline, CDR1 is LNHNV, CDR2 YYDKDF (reference sequence). The CDR3 totals 17 residues. Trimming pared 1 base from V and 2 bases from J, leaving 17 bases between. The CDR3 DNA follows: TGTGCCACCAGCAGAGCCGGTAGGGGACTGATAAACTATGGCTACACCTTC. It specifies CATSRAGRGLINYGYTF.

The chain is built from TRBV29-1 and TRBJ2-2; D perhaps matches TRBD1 (5 bases). The V gene lost 4 bases and the J gene lost 0 bases, with 15 bases spanning the gap. This CDR3 comprises 16 residues. Germline V gives CDR1 SQVTM, CDR2 ANQGSEA. CDR3 loop: CSVVVWGDANTGELFF. The CDR3 nucleotides read TGCAGCGTTGTCGTTTGGGGCGACGCGAACACCGGGGAGCTGTTTTTT.

The chain combines TRBV27 with TRBJ2-7, with D perhaps TRBD1 (8 bases). Germline values: CDR1 MNHEY, CDR2 SMNVEV (reference sequence). CDR3 length: 13 residues. Trimming took off 7 bases at V and 6 bases at J, with 16 bases between the two ends. The CDR3 is CASIGQGGGEQYF. CDR3 DNA sequence: TGTGCCAGCATTGGACAGGGCGGGGGCGAGCAGTACTTC.

V is TRBV18 and J is TRBJ2-5, with TRBD2 as a possible D gene (6 bases). The CDR3 is 13 residues long. Germline V gene sequence: CDR1 KGHSH, CDR2 LQKENI. Trimming removed 3 bases from V and 4 bases from J, with 9 bases in between. The DNA for the CDR3 is TGTGCCAGCTCACCGTACGGGAGAGAGACCCAGTACTTC. Residues: CASSPYGRETQYF.

This chain connects TRBV11-3 to TRBJ2-2; no reliable D call. V was trimmed by 1 base and J by 1 base, leaving 4 bases between them. Per germline, CDR1 SGHNT and CDR2 YENEEA. This CDR3 comprises 14 residues. CDR3 protein: CASSLAVNTGELFF. DNA of the CDR3: TGTGCCAGCAGCTTAGCGGTGAACACCGGGGAGCTGTTTTTT. Looking up the rest from reference TRBV11-3 and TRBJ2-2 gives the full variable domain: EAGVVQSPRYKIIEKKQPVAFWCNPISGHNTLYWYLQNLGQGPELLIRYENEEAVDDSQLPKDRFSAERLKGVDSTLKIQPAELGDSAVYLCASSLAVNTGELFFGEGSRLTVL.

There are a few counts of this clone. This chain joins TRBV28 and TRBJ1-5; no reliable D call. CDR3 length equals 15 residues. The V gene's germline CDR1 is MDHEN and CDR2 SYDVKM. The V and J ends lost 5 bases and 2 bases respectively, with 13 bases between them. CDR3 in DNA: TGTGCCAGCAGTCCGGGCCCCTTTGGCAATCAGCCCCAGCATTTT. It specifies CASSPGPFGNQPQHF. Supplemented by reference TRBV28 and TRBJ1-5, the full variable domain reads DVKVTQSSRYLVKRTGEKVFLECVQDMDHENMFWYRQDPGLGLRLIYFSYDVKMKEKGDIPEGYSVSREKKERFSLILESASTNQTSMYLCASSPGPFGNQPQHFGDGTRLSIL.

V gene TRBV29-1 combines with J gene TRBJ2-5; D not resolved. Trimming removed 0 bases at V and 4 bases at J, with 21 bases between. Per the germline V gene, CDR1 is SQVTM and CDR2 is ANQGSEA. CDR3 length: 17 residues. In nucleotides, the CDR3 is TGCAGCGTTGAAGATCGGAGTTCCCCGGGCCCAGGAGAGACCCAGTACTTC. It yields the protein CSVEDRSSPGPGETQYF.